This T cell receptor beta chain was retrieved from a study of tumor and adjacent non-tumor tissue in lung cancer. Study results and limitations: Tumor TCR diversity, when higher, was linked to shorter survival.

Notes on this clonotype: Its antigen remains unknown. The junction departs from germline at one end; a sequencing error may be responsible.

A modified ARM-PCR protocol with three rounds of nested PCR amplified TCRbeta. MiXCR, run by TCRdb on the multiplex PCR reads, gives a single entry per CDR3 protein. The profile shows under 150,000 distinct CDR3 sequences, 66% of them singletons. This sample's RNA came from whole unsorted tissue. Sequenced sample: lung tumor tissue. This receptor was taken from a man aged 25-45 years with non-small cell lung cancer.

The CDR3 sequence: CVSSQPGQGKNGELFF. DNA for the CDR3: TGTGTCAGCAGCCAACCCGGACAGGGGAAAAACGGGGAGCTGTTTTTT. This chain links TRBV4-2 with TRBJ2-2; TRBD1 agrees at 9 bases. The germline CDR1 and CDR2 sequences are LGHNA and YNFKEQ. The CDR3 runs to 16 residues.